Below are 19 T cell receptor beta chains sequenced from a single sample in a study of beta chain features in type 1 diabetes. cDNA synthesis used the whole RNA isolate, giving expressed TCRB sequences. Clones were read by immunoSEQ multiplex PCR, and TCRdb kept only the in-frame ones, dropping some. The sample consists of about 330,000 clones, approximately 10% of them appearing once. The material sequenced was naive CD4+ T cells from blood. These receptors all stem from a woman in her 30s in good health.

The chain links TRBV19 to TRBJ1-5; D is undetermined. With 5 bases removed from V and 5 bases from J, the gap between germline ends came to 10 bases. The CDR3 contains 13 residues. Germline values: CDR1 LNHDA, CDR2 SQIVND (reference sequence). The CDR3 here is CASSPGSHQPQHF. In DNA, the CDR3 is TGTGCCAGTAGTCCCGGGTCTCATCAGCCCCAGCATTTT. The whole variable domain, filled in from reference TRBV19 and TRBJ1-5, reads DGGITQSPKYLFRKEGQNVTLSCEQNLNHDAMYWYRQDPGQGLRLIYYSQIVNDFQKGDIAEGYSVSREKKESFPLTVTSAQKNPTAFYLCASSPGSHQPQHFGDGTRLSIL.

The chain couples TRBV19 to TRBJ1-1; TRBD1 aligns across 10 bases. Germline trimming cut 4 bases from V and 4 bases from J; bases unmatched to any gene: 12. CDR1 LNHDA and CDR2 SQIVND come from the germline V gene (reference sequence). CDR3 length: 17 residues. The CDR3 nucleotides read TGTGCCAGTAGTAGTGACAGGGGGCGTGATGTGGGCACTGAAGCTTTCTTT. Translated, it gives CASSSDRGRDVGTEAFF.

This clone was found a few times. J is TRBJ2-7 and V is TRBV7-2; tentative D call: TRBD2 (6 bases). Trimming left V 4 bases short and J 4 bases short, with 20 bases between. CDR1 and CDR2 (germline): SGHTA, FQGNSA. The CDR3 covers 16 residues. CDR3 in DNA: TGTGCCAGCAGCTATCCCCCTAGTAGCGGAACGTACGAGCAGTACTTC. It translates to CASSYPPSSGTYEQYF. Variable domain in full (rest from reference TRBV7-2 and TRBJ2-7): GAGVSQSPSNKVTEKGKDVELRCDPISGHTALYWYRQSLGQGLEFLIYFQGNSAPDKSGLPSDRFSAERTGGSVSTLTIQRTQQEDSAVYLCASSYPPSSGTYEQYFGPGTRLTVT.

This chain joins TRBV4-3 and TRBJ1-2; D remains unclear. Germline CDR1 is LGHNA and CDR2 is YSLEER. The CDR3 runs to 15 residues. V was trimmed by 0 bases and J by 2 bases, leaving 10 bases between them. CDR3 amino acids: CASSQDRKGNYGYTF. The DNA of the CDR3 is TGCGCCAGCAGCCAAGACAGGAAAGGAAACTATGGCTACACCTTC.

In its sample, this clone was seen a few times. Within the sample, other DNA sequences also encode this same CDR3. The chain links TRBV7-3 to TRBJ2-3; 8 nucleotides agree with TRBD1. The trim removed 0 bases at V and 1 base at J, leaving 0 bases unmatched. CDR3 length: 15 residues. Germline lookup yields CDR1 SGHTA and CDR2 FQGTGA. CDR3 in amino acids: CASSLTGQGTDTQYF. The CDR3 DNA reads TGTGCCAGCAGCTTAACGGGACAGGGCACAGATACGCAGTATTTT.

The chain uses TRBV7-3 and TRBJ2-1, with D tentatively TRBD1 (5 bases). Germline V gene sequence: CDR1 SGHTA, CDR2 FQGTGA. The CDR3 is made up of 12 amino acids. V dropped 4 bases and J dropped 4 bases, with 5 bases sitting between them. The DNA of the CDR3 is TGTGCCAGCAGCTCAGGGTACAATGAGCAGTTCTTC. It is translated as CASSSGYNEQFF.

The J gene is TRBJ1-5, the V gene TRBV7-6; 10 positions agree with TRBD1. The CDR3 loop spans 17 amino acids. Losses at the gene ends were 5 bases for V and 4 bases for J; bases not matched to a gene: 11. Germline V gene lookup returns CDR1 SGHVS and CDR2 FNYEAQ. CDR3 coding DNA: TGTGCCAGCAGCCCCAGGACAGGGGGTCACAAAAATCAGCCCCAGCATTTT. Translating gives CASSPRTGGHKNQPQHF.

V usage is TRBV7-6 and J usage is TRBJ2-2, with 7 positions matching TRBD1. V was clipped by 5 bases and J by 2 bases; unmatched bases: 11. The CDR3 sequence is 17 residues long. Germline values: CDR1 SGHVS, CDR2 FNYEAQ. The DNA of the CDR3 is TGTGCCAGCAGCATCGACTGGGACAGACTTAACACCGGGGAGCTGTTTTTT. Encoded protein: CASSIDWDRLNTGELFF.

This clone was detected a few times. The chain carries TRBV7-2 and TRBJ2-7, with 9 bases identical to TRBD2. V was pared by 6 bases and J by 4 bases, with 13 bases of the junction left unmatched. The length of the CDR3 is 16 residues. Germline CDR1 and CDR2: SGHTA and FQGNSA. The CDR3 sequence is CASRKTGASGTYEQYF. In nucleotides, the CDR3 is TGTGCCAGCAGAAAAACCGGGGCTAGCGGGACTTACGAGCAGTACTTC.

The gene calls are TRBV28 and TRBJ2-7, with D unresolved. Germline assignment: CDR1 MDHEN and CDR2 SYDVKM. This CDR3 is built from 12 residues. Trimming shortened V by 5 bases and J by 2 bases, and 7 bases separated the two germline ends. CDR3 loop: CASSLETYEQYF. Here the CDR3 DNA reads TGTGCCAGCAGTCTGGAGACCTACGAGCAGTACTTC.

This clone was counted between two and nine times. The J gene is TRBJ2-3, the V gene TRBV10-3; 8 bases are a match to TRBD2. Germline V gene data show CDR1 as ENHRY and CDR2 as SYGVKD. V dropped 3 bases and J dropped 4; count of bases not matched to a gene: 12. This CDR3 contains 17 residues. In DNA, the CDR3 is TGTGCCATCAGTGACAACCGGGTAGCGGGAAGGGCAGATACGCAGTATTTT. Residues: CAISDNRVAGRADTQYF.

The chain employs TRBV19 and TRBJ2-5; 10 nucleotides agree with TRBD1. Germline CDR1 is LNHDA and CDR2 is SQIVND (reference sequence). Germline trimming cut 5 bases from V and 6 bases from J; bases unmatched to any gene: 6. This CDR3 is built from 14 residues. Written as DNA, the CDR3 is TGTGCCAGTAGTGTGACAGGGGGCGGAAAGACCCAGTACTTC. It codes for CASSVTGGGKTQYF.

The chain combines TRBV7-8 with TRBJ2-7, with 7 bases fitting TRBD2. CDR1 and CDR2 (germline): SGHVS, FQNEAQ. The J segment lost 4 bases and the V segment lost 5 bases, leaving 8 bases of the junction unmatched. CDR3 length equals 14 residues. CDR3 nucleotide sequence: TGTGCCAGCAGCCCGATGGCGGGAGCGTACGAGCAGTACTTC. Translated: CASSPMAGAYEQYF. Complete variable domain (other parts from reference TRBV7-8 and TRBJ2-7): GAGVSQSPRYKVAKRGQDVALRCDPISGHVSLFWYQQALGQGPEFLTYFQNEAQLDKSGLPSDRFFAERPEGSVSTLKIQRTQQEDSAVYLCASSPMAGAYEQYFGPGTRLTVT.

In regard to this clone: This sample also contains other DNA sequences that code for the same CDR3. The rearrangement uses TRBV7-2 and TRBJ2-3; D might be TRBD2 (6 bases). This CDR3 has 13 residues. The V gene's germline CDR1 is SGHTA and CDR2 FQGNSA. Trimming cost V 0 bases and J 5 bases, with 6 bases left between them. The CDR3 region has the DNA TGTGCCAGCAGCTTAGCGGGAGGAGATACGCAGTATTTT. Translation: CASSLAGGDTQYF.

CDR3 in amino acids: CASSSGILTDTQYF. DNA of the CDR3: TGCGCCAGCAGCTCGGGAATCCTCACAGATACGCAGTATTTT. This chain links TRBV5-1 with TRBJ2-3; D perhaps matches TRBD2 (5 bases). The CDR3 spans 14 residues. V dropped 3 bases and J dropped 2 bases, with 10 bases sitting between them. In germline, CDR1 is SGHRS, CDR2 YFSETQ.

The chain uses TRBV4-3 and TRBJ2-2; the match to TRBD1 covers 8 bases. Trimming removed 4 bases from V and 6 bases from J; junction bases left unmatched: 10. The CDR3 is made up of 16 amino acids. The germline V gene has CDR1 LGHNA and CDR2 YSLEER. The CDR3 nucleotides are TGCGCCAGCAGCCTTCAGGTGACAGGGGCAGCCGGGGAGCTGTTTTTT. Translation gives CASSLQVTGAAGELFF.

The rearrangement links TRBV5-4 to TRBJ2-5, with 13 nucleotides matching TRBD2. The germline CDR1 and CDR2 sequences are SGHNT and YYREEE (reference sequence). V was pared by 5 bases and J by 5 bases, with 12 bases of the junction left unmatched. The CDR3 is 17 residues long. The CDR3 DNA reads TGTGCCAGCAGTTACGGACTAGCGGGAGAGGAGGGGGAGACCCAGTACTTC. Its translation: CASSYGLAGEEGETQYF.

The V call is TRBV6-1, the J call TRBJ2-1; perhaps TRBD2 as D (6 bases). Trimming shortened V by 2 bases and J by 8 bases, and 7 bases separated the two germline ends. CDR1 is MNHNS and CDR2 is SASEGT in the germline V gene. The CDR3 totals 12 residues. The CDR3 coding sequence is TGTGCCAGCAGTGAATGGGGGGATGAGCAGTTCTTC. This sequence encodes CASSEWGDEQFF.

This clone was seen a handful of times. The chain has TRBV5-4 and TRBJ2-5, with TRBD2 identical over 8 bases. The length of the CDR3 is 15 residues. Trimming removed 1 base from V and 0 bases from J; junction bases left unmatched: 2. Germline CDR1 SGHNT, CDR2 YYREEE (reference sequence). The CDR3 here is CASSLRGLDQETQYF. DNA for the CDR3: TGTGCCAGCAGCTTGAGGGGACTAGACCAAGAGACCCAGTACTTC.